This T cell receptor (beta chain) was recorded in a study of T cells in Graves' hyperthyroidism and ophthalmopathy. It was RNA transcripts that yielded the amplified TCR beta CDR3 regions. An initial round of RT-PCR targeting the TCR CDR3 relied on the HTBI primer set. Via MiXCR, TCRdb re-called the multiplex PCR reads, giving one row per CDR3 protein. The sample holds 700,000 to 850,000 distinct CDR3 sequences; 30% to 40% are singletons and the top ten take less than 40%. This clonotype occurred a few times. Antigen: not known. Participants, patients aged 18 to 65, had newly diagnosed hyperthyroidism with a duration under 2 months. Study findings and constraints: With a median lead of approximately 6.4 months before onset, the model predicted ophthalmopathy. Most thyroid clonotypes with frequency above 0.001 were detected in blood.

The receptor's source is a woman aged 40 to 55 with Graves' hyperthyroidism. Sequencing was carried out using blood.

The CDR3 nucleotides are TGTGCCAGCAGCTTCTTGGGACAGCTCACCGGGGAGCTGTTTTTT. This translates into CASSFLGQLTGELFF. The rearrangement links TRBV7-9 to TRBJ2-2; 7 bases match TRBD1. Germline V lookup: CDR1 SEHNR, CDR2 FQNEAQ (reference sequence). The ends lost 3 bases at V and 4 bases at J; junction bases unmatched: 5. The CDR3 is 15 amino acids.